One sample yielded the 3 T cell receptor beta chains listed below, sequenced in a study of T cells in Graves' hyperthyroidism and ophthalmopathy. TCR beta CDR3 regions were amplified from RNA transcripts. The TCR CDR3 was amplified in a first-round RT-PCR using the HTBI primer set. One entry per CDR3 protein, called by TCRdb with MiXCR from the multiplex PCR reads. The sample contains roughly 100,000 distinct CDR3 sequences, approximately 50% of which appear only once. The sample was blood. Every receptor here comes from a man aged 40-49 years with Graves' hyperthyroidism.

This clonotype was counted at least ten times. V and J are TRBV7-6 and TRBJ1-1; D gene unclear. The ends were cut back, 0 bases at V and 3 bases at J, with 8 bases in the middle. This CDR3 is built from 14 residues. Germline CDR1 reads SGHVS; CDR2 reads FNYEAQ. The chain's CDR3 is CASSLAGGYTEAFF. The DNA for the CDR3 is TGTGCCAGCAGCTTAGCGGGAGGTTACACTGAAGCTTTCTTT.

With regard to this clonotype: This may be a read error, as it is one base from a much larger clone. This chain links TRBV27 with TRBJ2-7; D call uncertain. The germline gives CDR1 MNHEY, CDR2 SMNVEV (reference sequence). The CDR3 runs to 9 residues. The CDR3, as DNA: TGTGTCAGTGGGAACGAGCAGTACTTC. Protein: CVSGNEQYF.

This clonotype was seen ten or more times. The chain recombines TRBV10-1 with TRBJ1-1; 8 nucleotides match TRBD1. The germline gives CDR1 WNHNN, CDR2 SYGVQD (reference sequence). The CDR3 runs 13 residues. The V gene end was trimmed by 7 bases and the J gene end by 7 bases; junction bases not matched to a gene: 8. The CDR3 DNA reads TGCGCCAGCATCCTCAGGGGGCGGGATGAAGCTTTCTTT. It yields the protein CASILRGRDEAFF.